The 9 T cell receptor beta chains reported below all come from one sample, sequenced in a study of glioma-infiltrating T cells. The iRepertoire nested amplicon-rescue multiplex PCR amplified TCR alpha and beta CDR3s from RNA. TCRdb reprocessed the multiplex PCR reads via MiXCR and lists one record per CDR3 protein. The table has approximately 110,000 distinct CDR3 sequences, less than 30% seen once; the top ten hold around a third. Sequenced input: glioma tissue, nonneoplastic brain tissue, or PBMCs (not recorded which). The origin of the receptors is a human donor with low-grade glioma or glioblastoma, undergoing nonglioma brain surgery, or in good health (not recorded which).

This clonotype showed up many times. This rearrangement joins TRBV6-2 or TRBV6-3 to TRBJ2-7, with 7 bases identical to TRBD1. The CDR3 covers 14 residues. Germline trimming cut 7 bases from V and 6 bases from J; bases unmatched to any gene: 12. The germline gives CDR1 MNHEY, CDR2 SVGEGT. CDR3 amino acids: CASIDRQGHPEQYF. In DNA, the CDR3 is TGTGCCAGCATAGACCGACAGGGCCATCCCGAGCAGTACTTC.

This clonotype has ten or more counts. The chain has TRBV29-1 and TRBJ1-2; D remains unclear. Trimming shortened V by 6 bases and J by 3 bases, and 8 bases separated the two germline ends. The CDR3 has 11 amino acids. Germline values: CDR1 SQVTM, CDR2 ANQGSEA. CDR3 sequence reads: CSVGQDYGYTF. The CDR3 nucleotides read TGCAGCGTGGGTCAGGACTATGGCTACACCTTC.

Many counts were recorded for this clonotype. This chain connects TRBV20-1 to TRBJ2-7; 7 nucleotides agree with TRBD1. This CDR3 has 15 amino acids. Germline trimming cut 0 bases from V and 2 bases from J; bases unmatched to any gene: 7. Germline V CDR1 and CDR2: DFQATT, SNEGSKA (reference sequence). The CDR3 bases are TGCAGTGCTAGAGATGATGGACAGGTGACCTACGAGCAGTACTTC. This gives the protein CSARDDGQVTYEQYF.

This clonotype was observed a few times. The chain combines TRBV10-2 with TRBJ2-5; the match to TRBD2 covers 11 bases. CDR3 size: 14 residues. Germline V lookup: CDR1 WSHSY, CDR2 SAAADI. Trimming at V came to 7 bases and at J to 4 bases, leaving 5 bases not matched to a gene. The CDR3 loop reads CASMPSGRLETQYF. The CDR3 DNA reads as TGCGCCAGCATGCCTAGCGGGAGGTTAGAGACCCAGTACTTC.

This clonotype was counted only a few times. Since a much larger clone is just one base distant, this may be a read error. This chain joins TRBV18 and TRBJ1-1; 7 bases are a match to TRBD1. Germline CDR1 reads KGHSH; CDR2 reads LQKENI. V gave up 8 bases and J gave up 1 base; unmatched junction bases: 10. This CDR3 contains 15 residues. The CDR3 here is CASPFVGQANTEAFF. The CDR3, as DNA: TGTGCCAGCCCGTTCGTCGGACAGGCGAACACTGAAGCTTTCTTT.

The sample holds many counts of this clonotype. This chain joins TRBV6-5 and TRBJ1-3, with 9 positions matching TRBD1. CDR1 is MNHEY, CDR2 SVGAGI, per germline. This CDR3 spans 16 amino acids. With 0 bases clipped from V and 0 bases from J, the junction kept 0 bases outside the gene matches. The CDR3 region is CASSYSGQGSGNTIYF. Here the CDR3 DNA reads TGTGCCAGCAGTTACTCGGGACAGGGCTCTGGAAACACCATATATTTT.

The genes are TRBV12-3 or TRBV12-4 and TRBJ2-1; 8 bases fit TRBD2. Trimming cost V 8 bases and J 0 bases; bases outside gene matches: 6. CDR3 length: 15 residues. Written as DNA, the CDR3 is TGTGCCAGCCGTCGGGGGGGCAGCTCCTACAATGAGCAGTTCTTC. Amino acid sequence: CASRRGGSSYNEQFF.

The count of this clonotype is one. A much larger clone sits a single nucleotide away, making a read error possible. V is TRBV18 and J is TRBJ2-5; D possibly corresponds to TRBD1 (5 bases). Germline V lookup: CDR1 KGHSH, CDR2 LQKENI. This CDR3 has 13 amino acids. Trimming took off 6 bases at V and 5 bases at J, with 13 bases between the two ends. The CDR3 DNA reads as TGTGCCAGCTCTCCTCAGGGTTGGGAGACCCAGTACTTC. This sequence encodes CASSPQGWETQYF.

This clonotype was found many times. The chain employs TRBV29-1 and TRBJ1-2; no firm D call. The V end lost 2 bases, the J end lost 4 bases, and 11 bases lay between the germline ends. This CDR3 has 13 amino acids. Germline values: CDR1 SQVTM, CDR2 ANQGSEA. CDR3 sequence: CSVETFDFYGYTF. CDR3 bases: TGCAGCGTTGAAACGTTCGACTTCTATGGCTACACCTTC. The complete variable domain, with remaining parts taken from reference TRBV29-1 and TRBJ1-2, reads SAVISQKPSRDICQRGTSLTIQCQVDSQVTMMFWYRQQPGQSLTLIATANQGSEATYESGFVIDKFPISRPNLTFSTLTVSNMSPEDSSIYLCSVETFDFYGYTFGSGTRLTVV.